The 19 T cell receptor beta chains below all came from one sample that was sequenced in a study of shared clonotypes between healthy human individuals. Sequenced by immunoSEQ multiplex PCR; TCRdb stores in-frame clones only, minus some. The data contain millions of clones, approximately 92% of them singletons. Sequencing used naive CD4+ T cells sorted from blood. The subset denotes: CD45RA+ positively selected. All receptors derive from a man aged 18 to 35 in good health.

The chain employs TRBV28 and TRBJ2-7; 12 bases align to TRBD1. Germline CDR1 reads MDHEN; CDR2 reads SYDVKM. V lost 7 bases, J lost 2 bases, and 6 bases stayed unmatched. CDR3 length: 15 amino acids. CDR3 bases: TGTGCCAGCACCTACCGGGACAGGGGGCCCTACGAGCAGTACTTC. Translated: CASTYRDRGPYEQYF.

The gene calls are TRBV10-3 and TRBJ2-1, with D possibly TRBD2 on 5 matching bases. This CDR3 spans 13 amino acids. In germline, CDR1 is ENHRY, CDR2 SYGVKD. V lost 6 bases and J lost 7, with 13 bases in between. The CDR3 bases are TGTGCCATCAGGGCTAGCCGGTTTAATGAGCAGTTCTTC. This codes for CAIRASRFNEQFF.

CDR3 residues: CASRQTGVQTQYF. CDR3 nucleotide sequence: TGTGCCAGCAGGCAGACAGGGGTACAGACCCAGTACTTC. The chain has TRBV2 and TRBJ2-5; 8 bases map to TRBD1. Trimming took 6 bases from V and 6 from J; bases not matched to a gene: 6. Germline V lookup: CDR1 SNHLY, CDR2 FYNNEI. CDR3 length: 13 residues.

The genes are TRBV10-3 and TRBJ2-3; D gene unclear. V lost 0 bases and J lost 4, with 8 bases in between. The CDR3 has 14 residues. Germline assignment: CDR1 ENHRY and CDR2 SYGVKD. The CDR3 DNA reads TGTGCCATCAGTGAGTCGGTCTTCCCAGATACGCAGTATTTT. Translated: CAISESVFPDTQYF.

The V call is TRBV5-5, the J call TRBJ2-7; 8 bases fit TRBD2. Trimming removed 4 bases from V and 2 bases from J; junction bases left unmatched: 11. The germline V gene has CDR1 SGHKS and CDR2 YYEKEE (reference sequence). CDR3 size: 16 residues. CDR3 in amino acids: CASSLGGLAGAYEQYF. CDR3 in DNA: TGTGCCAGCAGCCTGGGCGGGCTAGCGGGTGCCTACGAGCAGTACTTC.

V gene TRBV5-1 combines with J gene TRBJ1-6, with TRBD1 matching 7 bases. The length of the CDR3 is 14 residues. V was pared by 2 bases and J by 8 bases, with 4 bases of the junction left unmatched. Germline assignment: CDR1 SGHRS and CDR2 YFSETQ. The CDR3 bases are TGCGCCAGCAGCTTTCAGGGGGGCGATTCACCCCTCCACTTT. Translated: CASSFQGGDSPLHF.

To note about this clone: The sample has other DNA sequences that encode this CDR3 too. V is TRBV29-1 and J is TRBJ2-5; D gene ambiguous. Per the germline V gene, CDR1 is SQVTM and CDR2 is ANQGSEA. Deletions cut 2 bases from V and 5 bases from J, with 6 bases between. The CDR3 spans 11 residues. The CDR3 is CSVESGETQYF. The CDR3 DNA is TGCAGCGTTGAAAGTGGGGAGACCCAGTACTTC.

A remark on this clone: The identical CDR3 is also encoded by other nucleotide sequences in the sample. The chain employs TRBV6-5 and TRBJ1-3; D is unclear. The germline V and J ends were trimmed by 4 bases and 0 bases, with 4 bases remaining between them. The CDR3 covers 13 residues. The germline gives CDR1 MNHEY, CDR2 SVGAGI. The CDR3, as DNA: TGTGCCAGCAGTTCCCCCTCTGGAAACACCATATATTTT. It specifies CASSSPSGNTIYF.

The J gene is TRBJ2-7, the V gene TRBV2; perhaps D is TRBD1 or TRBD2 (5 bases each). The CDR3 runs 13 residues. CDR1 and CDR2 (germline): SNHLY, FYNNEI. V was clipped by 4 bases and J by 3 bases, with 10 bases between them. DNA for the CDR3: TGTGCCAGCAGTGGGGGGTGGGGCTACGAGCAGTACTTC. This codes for CASSGGWGYEQYF.

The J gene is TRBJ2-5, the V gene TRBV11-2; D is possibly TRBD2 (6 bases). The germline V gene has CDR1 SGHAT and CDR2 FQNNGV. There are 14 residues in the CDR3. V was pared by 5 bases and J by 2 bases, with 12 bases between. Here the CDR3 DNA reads TGTGCCAGCAGCCATGGGACTTTACAAGAGACCCAGTACTTC. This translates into CASSHGTLQETQYF.

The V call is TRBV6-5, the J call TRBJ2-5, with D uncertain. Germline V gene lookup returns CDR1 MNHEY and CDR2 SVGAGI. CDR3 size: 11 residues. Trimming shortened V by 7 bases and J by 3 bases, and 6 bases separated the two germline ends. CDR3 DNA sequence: TGTGCCAGCAACAACGAAGAGACCCAGTACTTC. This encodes CASNNEETQYF.

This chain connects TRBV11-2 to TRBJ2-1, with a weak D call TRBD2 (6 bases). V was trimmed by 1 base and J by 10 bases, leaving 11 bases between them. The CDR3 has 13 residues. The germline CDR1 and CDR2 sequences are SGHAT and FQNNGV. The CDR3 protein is CASSLGWGEEQFF. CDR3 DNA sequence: TGTGCCAGCAGCTTAGGATGGGGGGAAGAGCAGTTCTTC.

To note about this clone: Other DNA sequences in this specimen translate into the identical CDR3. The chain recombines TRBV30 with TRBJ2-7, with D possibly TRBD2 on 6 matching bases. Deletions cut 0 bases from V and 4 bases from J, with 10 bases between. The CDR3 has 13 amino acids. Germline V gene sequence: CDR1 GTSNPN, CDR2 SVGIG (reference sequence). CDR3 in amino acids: CAWSVGGAYEQYF. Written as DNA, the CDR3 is TGTGCCTGGAGTGTAGGAGGGGCTTACGAGCAGTACTTC. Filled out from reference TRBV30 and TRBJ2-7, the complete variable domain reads SQTIHQWPATLVQPVGSPLSLECTVEGTSNPNLYWYRQAAGRGLQLLFYSVGIGQISSEVPQNLSASRPQDRQFILSSKKLLLSDSGFYLCAWSVGGAYEQYFGPGTRLTVT.

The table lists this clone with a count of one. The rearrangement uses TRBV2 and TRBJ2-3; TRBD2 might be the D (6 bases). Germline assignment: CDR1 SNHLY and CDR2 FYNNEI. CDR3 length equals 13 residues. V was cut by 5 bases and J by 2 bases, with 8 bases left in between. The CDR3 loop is CASSREITDTQYF. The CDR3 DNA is TGTGCCAGCAGTCGGGAGATCACAGATACGCAGTATTTT.

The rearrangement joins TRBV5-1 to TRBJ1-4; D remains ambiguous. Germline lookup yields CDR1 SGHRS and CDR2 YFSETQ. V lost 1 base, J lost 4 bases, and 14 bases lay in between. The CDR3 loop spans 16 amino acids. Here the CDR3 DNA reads TGCGCCAGCAGCTTGAGGCCCCAGAGGTTTAATGAAAAACTGTTTTTT. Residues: CASSLRPQRFNEKLFF. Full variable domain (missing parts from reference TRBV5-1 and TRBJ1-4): KAGVTQTPRYLIKTRGQQVTLSCSPISGHRSVSWYQQTPGQGLQFLFEYFSETQRNKGNFPGRFSGRQFSNSRSEMNVSTLELGDSALYLCASSLRPQRFNEKLFFGSGTQLSVL.

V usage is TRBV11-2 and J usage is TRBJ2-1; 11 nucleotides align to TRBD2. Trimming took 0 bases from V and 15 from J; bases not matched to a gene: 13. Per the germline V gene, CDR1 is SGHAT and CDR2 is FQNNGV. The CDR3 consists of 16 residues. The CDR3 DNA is TGTGCCAGCAGCTTAGACGGTAGCGGGGGGGTCTCTGTTATGTTCTTC. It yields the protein CASSLDGSGGVSVMFF.

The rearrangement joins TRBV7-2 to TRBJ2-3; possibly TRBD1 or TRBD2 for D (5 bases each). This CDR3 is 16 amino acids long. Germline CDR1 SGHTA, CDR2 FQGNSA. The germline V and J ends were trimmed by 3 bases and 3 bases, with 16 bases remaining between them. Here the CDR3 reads CASSFKGTPGTDTQYF. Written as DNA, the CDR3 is TGTGCCAGCAGCTTTAAAGGGACGCCTGGGACAGATACGCAGTATTTT.

CDR3 region: CATSRDHYNSYEQYF. CDR3 bases: TGTGCCACCAGCAGAGATCACTACAACTCCTACGAGCAGTACTTC. The V and J genes are TRBV15 and TRBJ2-7; D unclear. Germline V gene sequence: CDR1 LNHNV, CDR2 YYDKDF (reference sequence). The CDR3 totals 15 residues. Deletions cut 0 bases from V and 0 bases from J, with 9 bases between.

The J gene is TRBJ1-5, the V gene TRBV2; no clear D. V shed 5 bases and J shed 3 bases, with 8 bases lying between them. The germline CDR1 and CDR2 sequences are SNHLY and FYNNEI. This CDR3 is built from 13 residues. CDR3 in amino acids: CASSFDINQPQHF. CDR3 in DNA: TGTGCCAGCAGTTTTGACATCAATCAGCCCCAGCATTTT.